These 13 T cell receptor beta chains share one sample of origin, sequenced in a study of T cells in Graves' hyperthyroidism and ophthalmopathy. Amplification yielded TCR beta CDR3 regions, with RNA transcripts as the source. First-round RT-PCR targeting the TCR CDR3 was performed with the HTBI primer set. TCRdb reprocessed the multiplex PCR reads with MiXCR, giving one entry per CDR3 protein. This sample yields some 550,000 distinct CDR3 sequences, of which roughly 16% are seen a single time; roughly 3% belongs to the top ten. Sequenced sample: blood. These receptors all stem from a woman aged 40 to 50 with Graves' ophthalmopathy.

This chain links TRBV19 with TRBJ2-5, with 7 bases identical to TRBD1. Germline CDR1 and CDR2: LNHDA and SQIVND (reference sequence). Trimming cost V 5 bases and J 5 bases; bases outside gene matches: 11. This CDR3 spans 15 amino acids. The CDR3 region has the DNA TGTGCCAGTAGTGCAGACAGGGTCCCGCTGGAGACCCAGTACTTC. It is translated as CASSADRVPLETQYF. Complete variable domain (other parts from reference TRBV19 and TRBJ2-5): DGGITQSPKYLFRKEGQNVTLSCEQNLNHDAMYWYRQDPGQGLRLIYYSQIVNDFQKGDIAEGYSVSREKKESFPLTVTSAQKNPTAFYLCASSADRVPLETQYFGPGTRLLVL.

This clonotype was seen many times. The chain's CDR3 is CASSWGQGSNQPQHF. The DNA of the CDR3 is TGTGCCAGCAGCTGGGGACAGGGAAGCAATCAGCCCCAGCATTTT. This sequence joins TRBV6-1 and TRBJ1-5; 9 bases are a match to TRBD1. This CDR3 is 15 amino acids long. CDR1 and CDR2 from the germline V gene are MNHNS and SASEGT. V shed 6 bases, J shed 1 base, and the junction held 4 bases outside the gene matches.

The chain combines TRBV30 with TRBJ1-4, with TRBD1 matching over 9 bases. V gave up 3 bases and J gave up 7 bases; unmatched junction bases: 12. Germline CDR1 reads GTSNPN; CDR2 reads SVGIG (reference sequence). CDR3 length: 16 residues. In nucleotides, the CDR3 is TGTGCCTGGAGGAACCGGGACAGGGACTGGAGTGAAAAACTGTTTTTT. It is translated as CAWRNRDRDWSEKLFF. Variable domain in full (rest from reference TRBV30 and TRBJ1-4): SQTIHQWPATLVQPVGSPLSLECTVEGTSNPNLYWYRQAAGRGLQLLFYSVGIGQISSEVPQNLSASRPQDRQFILSSKKLLLSDSGFYLCAWRNRDRDWSEKLFFGSGTQLSVL.

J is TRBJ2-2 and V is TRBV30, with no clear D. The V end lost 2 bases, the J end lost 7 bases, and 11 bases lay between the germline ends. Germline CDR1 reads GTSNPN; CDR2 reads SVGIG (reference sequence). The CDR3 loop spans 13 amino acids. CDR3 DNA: TGTGCCTGGAGTAAAGGGTCGGTCGGGGAGCTGTTTTTT. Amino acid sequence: CAWSKGSVGELFF. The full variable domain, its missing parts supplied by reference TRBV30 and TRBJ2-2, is SQTIHQWPATLVQPVGSPLSLECTVEGTSNPNLYWYRQAAGRGLQLLFYSVGIGQISSEVPQNLSASRPQDRQFILSSKKLLLSDSGFYLCAWSKGSVGELFFGEGSRLTVL.

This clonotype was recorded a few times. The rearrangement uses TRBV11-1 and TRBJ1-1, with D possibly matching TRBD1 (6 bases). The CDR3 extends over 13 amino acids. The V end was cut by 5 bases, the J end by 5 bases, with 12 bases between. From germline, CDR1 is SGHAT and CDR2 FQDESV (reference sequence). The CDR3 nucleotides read TGTGCCAGCAGCGTACAGGGTGAGACTGAAGCTTTCTTT. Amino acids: CASSVQGETEAFF.

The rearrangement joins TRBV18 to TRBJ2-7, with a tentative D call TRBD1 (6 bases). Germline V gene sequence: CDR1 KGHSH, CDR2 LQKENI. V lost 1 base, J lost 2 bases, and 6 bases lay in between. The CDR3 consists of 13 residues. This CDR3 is CASSPRDTYEQYF. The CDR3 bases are TGTGCCAGCTCACCACGGGACACCTACGAGCAGTACTTC.

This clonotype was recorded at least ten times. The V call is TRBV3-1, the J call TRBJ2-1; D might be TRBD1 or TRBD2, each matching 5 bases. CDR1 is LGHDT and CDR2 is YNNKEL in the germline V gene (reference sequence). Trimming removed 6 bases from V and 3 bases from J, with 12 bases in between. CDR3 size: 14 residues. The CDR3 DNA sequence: TGTGCCAGCAGTTGGGGGTCGTACTACAATGAGCAGTTCTTC. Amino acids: CASSWGSYYNEQFF.

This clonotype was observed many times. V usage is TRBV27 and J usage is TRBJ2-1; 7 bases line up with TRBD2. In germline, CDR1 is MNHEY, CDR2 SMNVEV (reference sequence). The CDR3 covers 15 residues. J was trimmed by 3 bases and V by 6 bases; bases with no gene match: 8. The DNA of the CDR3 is TGTGCCAGCAGACTAGCGTTCGAACTCTACAATGAGCAGTTCTTC. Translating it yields CASRLAFELYNEQFF.

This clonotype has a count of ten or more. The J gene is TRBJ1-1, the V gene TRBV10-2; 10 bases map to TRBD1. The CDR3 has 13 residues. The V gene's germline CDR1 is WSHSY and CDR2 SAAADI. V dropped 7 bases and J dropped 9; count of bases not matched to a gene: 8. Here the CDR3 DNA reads TGCGCCAGCACCGGACAGGGGGGATCGAAAGCTTTCTTT. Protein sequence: CASTGQGGSKAFF.

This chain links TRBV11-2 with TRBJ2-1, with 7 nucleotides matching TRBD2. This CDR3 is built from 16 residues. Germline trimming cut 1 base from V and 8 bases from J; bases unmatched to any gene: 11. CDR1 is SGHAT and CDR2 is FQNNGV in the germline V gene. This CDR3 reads CASSLVAGASRYEQFF. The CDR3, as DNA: TGTGCCAGCAGCTTAGTTGCGGGAGCGTCTCGGTATGAGCAGTTCTTC. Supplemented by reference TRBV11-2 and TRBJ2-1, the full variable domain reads EAGVAQSPRYKIIEKRQSVAFWCNPISGHATLYWYQQILGQGPKLLIQFQNNGVVDDSQLPKDRFSAERLKGVDSTLKIQPAKLEDSAVYLCASSLVAGASRYEQFFGPGTRLTVL.

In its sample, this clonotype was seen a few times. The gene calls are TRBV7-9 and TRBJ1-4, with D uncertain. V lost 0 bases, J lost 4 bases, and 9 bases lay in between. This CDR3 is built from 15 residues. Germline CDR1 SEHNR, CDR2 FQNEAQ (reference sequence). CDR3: CASSLAAEYNEKLFF. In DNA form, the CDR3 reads TGTGCCAGCAGCTTAGCGGCAGAATATAATGAAAAACTGTTTTTT.

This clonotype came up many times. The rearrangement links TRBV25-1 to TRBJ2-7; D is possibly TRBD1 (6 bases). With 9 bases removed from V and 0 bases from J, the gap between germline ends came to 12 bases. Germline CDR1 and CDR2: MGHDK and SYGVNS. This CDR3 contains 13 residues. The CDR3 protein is CASGDRSSYEQYF. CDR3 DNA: TGTGCCAGTGGAGACAGGAGCTCCTACGAGCAGTACTTC.

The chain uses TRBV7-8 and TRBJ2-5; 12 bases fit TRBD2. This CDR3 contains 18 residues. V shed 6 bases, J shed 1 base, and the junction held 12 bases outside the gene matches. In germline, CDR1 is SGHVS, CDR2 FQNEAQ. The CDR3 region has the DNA TGTGCCAGCAGTGATTGGACTAGCGGGGTCCACTTCCAAGAGACCCAGTACTTC. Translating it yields CASSDWTSGVHFQETQYF.